Presented here are 20 T cell receptor beta chains from one specimen sequenced in a study of CD8+CD57+ T cells in acquired aplastic anemia. The template used for profiling TCR beta VDJ and CDR3 was genomic DNA. TCRdb re-called the reads with MiXCR, one entry per CDR3 protein. Among approximately 270,000 distinct CDR3 sequences listed, 56% were seen once. Sequencing used sorted CD4+, CD8+, or CD8+CD57+ T cells (not recorded which) from PBMCs. Receptors were obtained from a human donor with severe aplastic anemia or a healthy control (not recorded which).

The V gene is TRBV28, the J gene TRBJ2-1, with 12 positions matching TRBD1. V lost 2 bases, J lost 6 bases, and 5 bases stayed unmatched. This CDR3 has 16 residues. CDR1 is MDHEN and CDR2 is SYDVKM in the germline V gene. In DNA, the CDR3 is TGTGCCAGCAGTTTAAGGGGACAGGGGGCGGGCAATGAGCAGTTCTTC. Translation: CASSLRGQGAGNEQFF.

The chain has TRBV7-6 and TRBJ1-2; D is possibly TRBD1 (5 bases). Germline V gives CDR1 SGHVS, CDR2 FNYEAQ. Trimming cost V 1 base and J 5 bases, with 11 bases left between them. The CDR3 runs 14 residues. CDR3 sequence: CASSLERDSYGYTF. In DNA form, the CDR3 reads TGTGCCAGCAGCTTAGAGAGGGACTCTTATGGCTACACCTTC.

In the case of this clonotype: It is unclear where the CDR3 begins or ends on the DNA, so no DNA is shown, and the CDR3 is as TCRdb lists it. The rearrangement joins TRBV5-5 to TRBJ2-7; the table gives TRBD2 as D, unverified against the DNA. Ends included, the CDR3 has 18 residues. Looked up from germline, CDR1 is SGHKS and CDR2 is YYEKEE (reference sequence). The CDR3 here is CASSLWEGGTEAFFGQYF.

The rearrangement links TRBV11-2 to TRBJ2-5; 12 positions match TRBD1. There are 18 residues in the CDR3. In germline, CDR1 is SGHAT, CDR2 FQNNGV. With V trimmed by 1 base and J by 5 bases, 11 bases remained unmatched. The CDR3 spells CASSLAKARDRGPETQYF. In nucleotides, the CDR3 is TGTGCCAGCAGCTTAGCCAAAGCCCGGGACAGGGGGCCGGAGACCCAGTACTTC.

V and J are TRBV20-1 and TRBJ1-2, with D unclear. V lost 1 base and J lost 2, with 2 bases in between. The germline V gene has CDR1 DFQATT and CDR2 SNEGSKA (reference sequence). This CDR3 is built from 11 residues. The CDR3 reads CSARVNYGYTF. As DNA, the CDR3 is TGCAGTGCTAGAGTAAACTATGGCTACACCTTC.

Turning to this clonotype: A clone one base away is much larger, so this may be a read error. The CDR3 here is CASSQGRGWNSPLHF. In DNA, the CDR3 is TGTGCCAGCAGTCAAGGCAGGGGTTGGAATTCACCCCTCCACTTT. V and J are TRBV28 and TRBJ1-6; D perhaps matches TRBD1 (6 bases). The CDR3 sequence is 15 residues long. The V and J ends lost 5 bases and 7 bases respectively, with 15 bases between them. CDR1 and CDR2 from the germline V gene are MDHEN and SYDVKM.

This clonotype was detected ten times or more. The chain couples TRBV10-3 to TRBJ2-7; 7 nucleotides align to TRBD1. CDR1 is ENHRY and CDR2 is SYGVKD in the germline V gene. With V trimmed by 7 bases and J by 0 bases, 6 bases remained unmatched. The CDR3 totals 14 residues. CDR3 residues: CAIKRSGGSYEQYF. The CDR3 DNA sequence: TGTGCCATCAAGAGGTCAGGGGGCTCCTACGAGCAGTACTTC.

The gene calls are TRBV14 and TRBJ2-1; D call uncertain. V was trimmed by 4 bases and J by 9 bases, leaving 10 bases between them. The CDR3 sequence is 12 residues long. Germline V CDR1 and CDR2: SGHDN, FVKESK. The CDR3 nucleotides are TGTGCCAGCAGCCCGGCAGTTGCTGAGCAGTTCTTC. Its translation is CASSPAVAEQFF.

This clonotype was seen more than once but under ten times. The CDR3: CSARDPGRSAYEQYF. CDR3 in DNA: TGCAGTGCTAGAGATCCGGGGCGCAGTGCGTACGAGCAGTACTTC. V and J are TRBV20-1 and TRBJ2-7; D is tentatively TRBD1 or TRBD2 (5 bases each). V lost 0 bases and J lost 4, with 16 bases in between. This CDR3 has 15 residues. Germline V gene sequence: CDR1 DFQATT, CDR2 SNEGSKA (reference sequence).

This clonotype was seen repeatedly, ten times or more. The chain links TRBV4-3 to TRBJ2-1; 9 bases fit TRBD1. Germline-derived CDR1 and CDR2 are LGHNA and YSLEER. V lost 4 bases and J lost 8; bases outside the gene matches: 6. The CDR3 runs 14 residues. CDR3 protein: CASSRRTGVHEQFF. The CDR3 DNA reads as TGCGCCAGCAGCCGGCGGACAGGGGTCCATGAGCAGTTCTTC.

This chain joins TRBV7-9 and TRBJ2-1; no clear D gene. Germline V lookup: CDR1 SEHNR, CDR2 FQNEAQ (reference sequence). Trimming removed 5 bases from V and 0 bases from J, with 14 bases in between. The CDR3 runs to 16 residues. The CDR3: CASSPLLTSSYNEQFF. CDR3 DNA: TGTGCCAGCAGCCCCCTCTTGACCAGCTCCTACAATGAGCAGTTCTTC.

This chain links TRBV7-3 with TRBJ2-1; maybe TRBD2 (6 bases). This CDR3 is built from 15 residues. Germline assignment: CDR1 SGHTA and CDR2 FQGTGA. The ends were cut back, 0 bases at V and 4 bases at J, with 10 bases in the middle. The CDR3 bases are TGTGCCAGCAGCTTAACGGCGGGGACGTACAATGAGCAGTTCTTC. It translates to CASSLTAGTYNEQFF.

The sample holds many counts of this clonotype. The chain uses TRBV7-2 and TRBJ2-1, with 7 nucleotides matching TRBD1. This CDR3 is 15 amino acids long. Germline V gene sequence: CDR1 SGHTA, CDR2 FQGNSA. V lost 8 bases and J lost 5; bases outside the gene matches: 12. CDR3 bases: TGTGCCAGCCGCTCCCTCCTGACAGGGAACAATGAGCAGTTCTTC. Encoded protein: CASRSLLTGNNEQFF.

V usage is TRBV20-1 and J usage is TRBJ1-1; tentative D call: TRBD1 (6 bases). V lost 6 bases to trimming and J lost 1 base, with 18 bases between them. Germline V lookup: CDR1 DFQATT, CDR2 SNEGSKA (reference sequence). This CDR3 comprises 15 residues. The CDR3 sequence is CSAPKGGPGNTEAFF. CDR3 DNA sequence: TGCAGTGCCCCGAAAGGGGGGCCGGGGAACACTGAAGCTTTCTTT.

The CDR3 spells CASSQDIGGPYGYTF. In DNA, the CDR3 is TGTGCCAGCAGCCAAGATATTGGGGGTCCCTATGGCTACACCTTC. The chain recombines TRBV3-1 with TRBJ1-2; tentatively, D is TRBD1 (5 bases). The CDR3 is 15 amino acids. The germline V gene has CDR1 LGHDT and CDR2 YNNKEL (reference sequence). Trimming pared 0 bases from V and 4 bases from J, leaving 12 bases between.

Notes on this clonotype: The germline gene is not matched at one end of the junction; a read error may be the cause. The chain combines TRBV24-1 with TRBJ1-1; maybe TRBD1 (6 bases). CDR3 length equals 13 residues. Germline-derived CDR1 and CDR2 are KGHDR and SFDVKD. This CDR3 reads CATSDGQNTGAFF. CDR3 DNA: TGCGCCACCAGTGATGGACAGAACACTGGAGCTTTCTTT.

The V and J genes are TRBV5-1 and TRBJ2-7; D possibly corresponds to TRBD2 (5 bases). This CDR3 has 14 residues. Looked up from germline, CDR1 is SGHRS and CDR2 is YFSETQ. Trimming removed 4 bases at V and 3 bases at J, with 14 bases between. Here the CDR3 DNA reads TGCGCCAGCAGCGTGGACGGAGGCTACTACGAGCAGTACTTC. Amino acids: CASSVDGGYYEQYF.

V is TRBV7-9 and J is TRBJ2-7; perhaps TRBD1 as D (5 bases). V was clipped by 1 base and J by 5 bases, with 12 bases between them. The CDR3 totals 14 residues. Germline-derived CDR1 and CDR2 are SEHNR and FQNEAQ (reference sequence). The CDR3 protein is CASSLVGRAHEQYF. In DNA, the CDR3 is TGTGCCAGCAGCTTAGTCGGCAGGGCCCACGAGCAGTACTTC.

This clonotype appeared a single time. The rearrangement uses TRBV25-1 and TRBJ2-1; possibly TRBD2 for D (6 bases). The V gene lost 1 base and the J gene lost 5 bases, with 12 bases spanning the gap. The CDR3 is 15 residues long. Germline CDR1 MGHDK, CDR2 SYGVNS. The CDR3 here is CASSESLGLHNEQFF. CDR3 bases: TGTGCCAGCAGTGAATCTCTGGGACTTCACAATGAGCAGTTCTTC.

This chain uses TRBV29-1 with TRBJ1-2; D is ambiguous. The CDR3 is 13 amino acids. Germline V CDR1 and CDR2: SQVTM, ANQGSEA. With 2 bases removed from V and 5 bases from J, the gap between germline ends came to 12 bases. The CDR3 sequence: CSVEWRNPYGYTF. Here the CDR3 DNA reads TGCAGCGTTGAATGGAGAAACCCGTATGGCTACACCTTC.